This TCR beta chain was obtained from a study of T cells in women clearing cervical HPV infection. Study-wide context: Case blood was drawn when the lesion was first found; control blood after infection became undetectable. Broader study findings: T-cell numbers per sample were unknown and may explain richness differences. Associations may precede or follow infection; HPV-specific or memory T cells were not isolated.

In the case of this clone: As yet, its antigen is unknown. The read stops 3 residues short of the end of the CDR3; the missing end is completed from the germline J gene.

CDR3 length: 13 amino acids. Trimming stripped 7 bases from V and 7 bases from J, with 16 bases between. Germline V gives CDR1 SNHLY, CDR2 FYNNEI. Genomic DNA, averaging roughly 1,200 ng per sample, yielded TCR beta CDR3 via immunoSEQ. This table comes from immunoSEQ multiplex PCR, and its TCRdb copy is limited to in-frame clones, with some not included. The sample features more than 30,000 clones, with under 7% in its top ten. The receptor was isolated from a woman aged 18-70 years with a cervical HPV16 infection that either progressed to CIN3+ or cleared (not recorded which). Sample: blood buffy coat. The genes are TRBV2 and TRBJ1-2, with D uncertain. The CDR3 is CASIAGLSGGYTF. The CDR3 DNA, read in part, is TGTGCCAGCATTGCGGGGTTAAGTGGTGGC.